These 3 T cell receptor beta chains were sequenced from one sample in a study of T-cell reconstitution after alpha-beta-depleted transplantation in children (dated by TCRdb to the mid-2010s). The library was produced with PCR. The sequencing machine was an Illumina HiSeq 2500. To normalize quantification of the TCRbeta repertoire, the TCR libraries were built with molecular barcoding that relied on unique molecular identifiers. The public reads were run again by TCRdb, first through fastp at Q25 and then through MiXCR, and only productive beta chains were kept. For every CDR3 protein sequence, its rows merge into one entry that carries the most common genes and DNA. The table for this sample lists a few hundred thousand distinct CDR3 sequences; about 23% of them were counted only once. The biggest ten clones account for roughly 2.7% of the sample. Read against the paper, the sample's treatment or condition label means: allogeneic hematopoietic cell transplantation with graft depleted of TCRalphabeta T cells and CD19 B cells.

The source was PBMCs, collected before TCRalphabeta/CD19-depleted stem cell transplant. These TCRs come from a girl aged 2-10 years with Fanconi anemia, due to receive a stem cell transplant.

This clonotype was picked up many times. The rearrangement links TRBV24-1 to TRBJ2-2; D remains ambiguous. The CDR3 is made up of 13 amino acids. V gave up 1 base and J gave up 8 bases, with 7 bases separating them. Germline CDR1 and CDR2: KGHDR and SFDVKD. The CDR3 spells CATSDFGEGELFF. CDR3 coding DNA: TGTGCCACCAGTGATTTTGGGGAAGGGGAGCTGTTTTTT.

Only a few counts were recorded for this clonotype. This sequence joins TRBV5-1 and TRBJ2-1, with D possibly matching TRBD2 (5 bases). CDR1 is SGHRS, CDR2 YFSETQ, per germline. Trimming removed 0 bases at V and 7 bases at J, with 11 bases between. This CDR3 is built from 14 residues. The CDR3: CASSLVGVKNEQFF. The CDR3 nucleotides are TGCGCCAGCAGCTTGGTGGGAGTAAAGAATGAGCAGTTCTTC. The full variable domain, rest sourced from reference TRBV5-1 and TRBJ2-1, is KAGVTQTPRYLIKTRGQQVTLSCSPISGHRSVSWYQQTPGQGLQFLFEYFSETQRNKGNFPGRFSGRQFSNSRSEMNVSTLELGDSALYLCASSLVGVKNEQFFGPGTRLTVL.

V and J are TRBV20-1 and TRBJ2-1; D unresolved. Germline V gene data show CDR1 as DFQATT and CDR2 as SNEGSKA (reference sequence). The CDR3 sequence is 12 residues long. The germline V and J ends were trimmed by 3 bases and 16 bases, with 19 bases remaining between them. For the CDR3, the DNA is TGCAGTGCTAGTCCCACAGCCCTTATCCGTTTCTTC. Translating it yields CSASPTALIRFF.